The clone carrying this T cell receptor beta chain was counted only a few times. Germline V gene sequence: CDR1 LNHNV, CDR2 YYDKDF (reference sequence). V shed 0 bases and J shed 0 bases, with 8 bases lying between them. The CDR3 sequence is 15 residues long. The sample originates from a study of Graves' ophthalmopathy and Graves' hyperthyroidism. Beta-chain TCR CDR3 regions were amplified from RNA transcripts. First-round RT-PCR with HTBI primers preceded a second-round multiplex PCR. TCRdb ran MiXCR on the multiplex PCR reads and lists one entry per CDR3 protein. This sample has a few hundred thousand distinct CDR3 sequences, with just over 15% found just once.

V gene TRBV15 combines with J gene TRBJ1-1; weak D call: TRBD1 (5 bases). This TCR came from a woman aged 18 to 35 with stable Graves' hyperthyroidism. Sequencing was done on a sample of peripheral blood. In nucleotides, the CDR3 is TGTGCCACCAGCAGAGACAGGGCCATGAACACTGAAGCTTTCTTT. Its translation is CATSRDRAMNTEAFF.